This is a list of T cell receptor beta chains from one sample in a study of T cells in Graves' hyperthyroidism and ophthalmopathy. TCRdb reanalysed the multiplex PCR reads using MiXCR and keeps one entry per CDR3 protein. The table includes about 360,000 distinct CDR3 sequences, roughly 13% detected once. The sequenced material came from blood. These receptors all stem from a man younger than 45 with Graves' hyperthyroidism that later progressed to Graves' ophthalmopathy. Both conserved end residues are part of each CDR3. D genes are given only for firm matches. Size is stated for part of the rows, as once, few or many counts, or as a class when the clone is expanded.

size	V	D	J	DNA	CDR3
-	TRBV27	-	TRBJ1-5	TGTGCCAGCAGTTTACCCTCTCAGGACAGAAGACAATCAGCTTTTCAGCATTTT	CASSLPSQDRRQSAFQHF
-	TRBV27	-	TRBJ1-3	TGTGCCAGCCGAACAGGGTCTGGAAACACCATATATTTT	CASRTGSGNTIYF
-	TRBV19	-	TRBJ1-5	TGTGCCAGTAGCCTTTCTCAGGCTGGCAATCAGCCCCAGCATTTT	CASSLSQAGNQPQHF
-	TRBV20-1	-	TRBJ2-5	TGCAGTGCTACACGGGCAGGGCTCGGGATAGGAGAGACCCAGTACTTC	CSATRAGLGIGETQYF
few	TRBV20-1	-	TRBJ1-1	TGCAGTGCTAGAGCCCCAGGTGCCGAAGCTTTCTTT	CSARAPGAEAFF
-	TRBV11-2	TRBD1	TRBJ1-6	TGTGCCAGCAGCTTAGGGCGACAGGGTAGTTCACCCCTCCACTTT	CASSLGRQGSSPLHF
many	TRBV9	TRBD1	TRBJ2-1	TGTGCCAGCGGACAGGGGGAGAGTTTAGGCTACAATGAGCAGTTCTTC	CASGQGESLGYNEQFF
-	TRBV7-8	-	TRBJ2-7	TGTGCCAGCAGCTACCAAACGCTGGCCGTGGGTGAGCAGTACTTC	CASSYQTLAVGEQYF
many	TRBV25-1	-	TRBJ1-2	TGTGCCAGCAGTGAATCGCTGGGATTGGGTATTGGCTACACCTTC	CASSESLGLGIGYTF
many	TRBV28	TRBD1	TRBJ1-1	TGTGCCAGCAGCCCTTCAGGGGGCGTATACACTGAAGCTTTCTTT	CASSPSGGVYTEAFF
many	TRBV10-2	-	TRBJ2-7	TGCGCCAGCAGAGCCGACCTCGCCTCCTACGAGCAGTACTTC	CASRADLASYEQYF
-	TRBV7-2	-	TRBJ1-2	TGTGCCAGCAGCTTTTCGTCTTGGGCGCGAGGCTACACCTTC	CASSFSSWARGYTF
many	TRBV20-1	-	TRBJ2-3	TGCAGTGCTAGGGACCTAGCAGATACGCAGTATTTT	CSARDLADTQYF
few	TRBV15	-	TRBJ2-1	TGTGCCACCAGCAGAGAGAGGGCCCCGGGACTGTCCTACAATGAGCAGTTCTTC	CATSRERAPGLSYNEQFF
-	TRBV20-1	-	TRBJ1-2	TGCAGTGCTAGTTACAGGAATGGCTACACCTTC	CSASYRNGYTF
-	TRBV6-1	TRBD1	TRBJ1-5	TGTGCCAGCAGAAGCACAGGGGGCGAGGGCAATCAGCCCCAGCATTTT	CASRSTGGEGNQPQHF
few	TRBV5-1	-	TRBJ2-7	TGCGCCAGCAGCTTGGGGGAGGCTGCCTACGAGCAGTACTTC	CASSLGEAAYEQYF
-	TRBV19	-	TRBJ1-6	TGTGCCAGTAACGTGGCAGCTTATTCACCCCTCCACTTT	CASNVAAYSPLHF
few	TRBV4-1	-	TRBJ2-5	TGCGCCAGCAGCCAGTGGAATAAAGAGACCCAGTACTTC	CASSQWNKETQYF
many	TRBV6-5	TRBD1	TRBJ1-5	TGTGCCAGGGCTGGGGGACAGGCCAATCAGCCCCAGCATTTT	CARAGGQANQPQHF
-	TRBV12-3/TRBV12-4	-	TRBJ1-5	TGTGCCAGCAGTTTAGGGGTAGGGATCAATCAGCCCCAGCATTTT	CASSLGVGINQPQHF
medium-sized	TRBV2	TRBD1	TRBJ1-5	TGTGCCAGCAGTGATAAGAGGGGGCTGTGGAGCAATCAGCCCCAGCATTTT	CASSDKRGLWSNQPQHF
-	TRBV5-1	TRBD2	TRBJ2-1	TGCGCCAGCAGCTTGGGACTAGCGGTGGGGGTGGATGAGCAGTTCTTC	CASSLGLAVGVDEQFF
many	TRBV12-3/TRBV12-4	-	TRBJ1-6	TGTGCCAGCAGTTTACGGAAAAACTATAATTCACCCCTCCACTTT	CASSLRKNYNSPLHF
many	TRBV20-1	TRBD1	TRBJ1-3	TGCAGTGCTAGGAGACAGGGAGTTGGAAACACCATATATTTT	CSARRQGVGNTIYF
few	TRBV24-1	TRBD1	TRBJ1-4	TGTGCCACCGGGGACAGCGCAACTAATGAAAAACTGTTTTTT	CATGDSATNEKLFF
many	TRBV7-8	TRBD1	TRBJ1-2	TGTGCCAGCACCGTGACAGGGGCAGGAGGTGGCTACACCTTC	CASTVTGAGGGYTF
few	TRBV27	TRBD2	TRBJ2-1	TGTGCCAGCAGTTTAACTAGCGGGGGGTCCGGGGAGTTCTTC	CASSLTSGGSGEFF
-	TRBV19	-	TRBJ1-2	TGTGCCAGTAGATGGGCGGGGACCGGCTACACCTTC	CASRWAGTGYTF
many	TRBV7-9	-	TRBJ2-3	TGTGCCAGCAGCGCTAGGGTGGGGCTCACAGATACGCAGTATTTT	CASSARVGLTDTQYF
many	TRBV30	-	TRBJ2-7	TGTGCCTGGAGTGAGTACCCCCTTCCCTACGAGCAGTACTTC	CAWSEYPLPYEQYF
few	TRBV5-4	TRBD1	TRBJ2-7	TGTGCCAGCAGCTTGGGGGACAGCCCCGAGCAGTACTTC	CASSLGDSPEQYF
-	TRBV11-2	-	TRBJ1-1	TGTGCCAGCAGCCCTCCGACCAGTTGGGTGAACACTGAAGCTTTCTTT	CASSPPTSWVNTEAFF
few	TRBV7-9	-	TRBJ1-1	TGTGCCAGCAGCCCCAGCGGGGTCGCTTTCTTT	CASSPSGVAFF
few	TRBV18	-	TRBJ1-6	TGTGCCAGCCACGGACAGCAGGGATCCTATAATTCACCCCTCCACTTT	CASHGQQGSYNSPLHF
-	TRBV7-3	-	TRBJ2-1	TGTGCCAGCAGCTTGGGGGCCCCATCCTACAATGAGCAGTTCTTC	CASSLGAPSYNEQFF
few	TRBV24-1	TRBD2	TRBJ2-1	TGTGCCACCAGTGAAACGGGACTAGCGGGGGAGCAGTTCTTC	CATSETGLAGEQFF
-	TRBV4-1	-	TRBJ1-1	TGCGCCAGCAGCCAAGAAGACGGACATACGAACACTGAAGCTTTCTTT	CASSQEDGHTNTEAFF
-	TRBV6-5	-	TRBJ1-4	TGTGCCAGCAGTTACTCGAGGGATCGGGAAAAACTGTTTTTT	CASSYSRDREKLFF
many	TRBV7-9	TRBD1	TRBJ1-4	TGTGCCAGCAGTCCACAGGGGTGGGAGGAAAAACTGTTTTTT	CASSPQGWEEKLFF
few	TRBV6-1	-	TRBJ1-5	TGTGCCAGCACACAGTATAGCAATCAGCCCCAGCATTTT	CASTQYSNQPQHF
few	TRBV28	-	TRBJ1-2	TGTGCCAGCAGGCCCGGGGGGACACCTTCTAACTATGGCTACACCTTC	CASRPGGTPSNYGYTF
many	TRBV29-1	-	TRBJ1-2	TGCAGCGTTGCCAGGTCAGGAGGGAACTATGGCTACACCTTC	CSVARSGGNYGYTF
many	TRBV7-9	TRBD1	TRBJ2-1	TGTGCCAGCAGCCCCGGGACAGGGACAAACAATGAGCAGTTCTTC	CASSPGTGTNNEQFF
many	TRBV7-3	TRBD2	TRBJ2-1	TGTGCCAGCAGCTTAATCGCGGGGGGGCTCTACAATGAGCAGTTCTTC	CASSLIAGGLYNEQFF
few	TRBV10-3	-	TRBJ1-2	TGTGCCATCAGTGAGTCGCGGCGGGGGGCCTATGGCTACACCTTC	CAISESRRGAYGYTF
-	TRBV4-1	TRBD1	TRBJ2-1	TGCGCCAGCAGCCAAGAAACCGTGACAGGGATCCCCTACAATGAGCAGTTCTTC	CASSQETVTGIPYNEQFF